This T cell receptor (beta chain) was observed in a study of shared clonotypes between healthy human individuals. Study results and caveats: Generation probabilities of non-shared clonotypes were lower (relative to those shared by all four donors). A limitation of the genetic and exposure-history diversity represented arose from few donors.

Concerning this clone itself: Its target is not known.

CD45RO-negative, CCR7-selected cells formed the naive CD8 fraction, which excluded terminally differentiated effector memory CD45RA+ cells. Produced via immunoSEQ multiplex PCR; TCRdb's table is partial and in-frame only. The sample yields hundreds of thousands of clones, approximately 96% seen once. This receptor was taken from a woman aged 25 to 39 in good health. Material for sequencing was naive CD8+ T cells sorted from blood.

The CDR3 spells CASSLAGAGTILNEQFF. The CDR3 DNA follows: TGCGCCAGCAGCTTAGCAGGAGCGGGGACCATTCTGAATGAGCAGTTCTTC. The chain recombines TRBV4-1 with TRBJ2-1; 7 bases are a match to TRBD2. The V gene's germline CDR1 is MGHRA and CDR2 YSYEKL. This CDR3 has 17 residues. The V segment lost 5 bases and the J segment 7 bases; nucleotides outside the gene matches: 17.